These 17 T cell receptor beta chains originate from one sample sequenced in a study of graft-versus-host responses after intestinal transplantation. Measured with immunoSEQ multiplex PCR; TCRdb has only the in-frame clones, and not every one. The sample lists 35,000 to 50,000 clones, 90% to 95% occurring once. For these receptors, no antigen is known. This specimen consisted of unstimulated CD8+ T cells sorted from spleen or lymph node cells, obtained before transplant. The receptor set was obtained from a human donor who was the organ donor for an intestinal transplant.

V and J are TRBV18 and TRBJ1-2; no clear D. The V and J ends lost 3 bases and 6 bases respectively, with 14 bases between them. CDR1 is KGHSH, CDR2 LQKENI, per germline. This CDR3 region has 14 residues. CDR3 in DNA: TGTGCCAGCTCACCGCTCCGAAGGATCCATGGCTACACCTTC. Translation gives CASSPLRRIHGYTF. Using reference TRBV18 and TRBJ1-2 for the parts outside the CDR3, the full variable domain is NAGVMQNPRHLVRRRGQEARLRCSPMKGHSHVYWYRQLPEEGLKFMVYLQKENIIDESGMPKERFSAEFPKEGPSILRIQQVVRGDSAAYFCASSPLRRIHGYTFGSGTRLTVV.

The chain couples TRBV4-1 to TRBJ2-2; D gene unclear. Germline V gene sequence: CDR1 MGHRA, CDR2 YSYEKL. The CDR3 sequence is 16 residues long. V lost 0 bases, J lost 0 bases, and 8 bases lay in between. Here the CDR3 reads CASSQEVTPNTGELFF. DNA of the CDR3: TGCGCCAGCAGCCAAGAGGTAACACCGAACACCGGGGAGCTGTTTTTT.

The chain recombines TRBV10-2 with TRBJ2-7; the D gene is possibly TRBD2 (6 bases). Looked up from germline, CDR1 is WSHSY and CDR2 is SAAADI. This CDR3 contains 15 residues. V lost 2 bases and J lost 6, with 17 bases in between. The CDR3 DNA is TGCGCCAGCAGTGAGGGTTCCGTGGAGGGAAGCGAGCAGTACTTC. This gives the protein CASSEGSVEGSEQYF.

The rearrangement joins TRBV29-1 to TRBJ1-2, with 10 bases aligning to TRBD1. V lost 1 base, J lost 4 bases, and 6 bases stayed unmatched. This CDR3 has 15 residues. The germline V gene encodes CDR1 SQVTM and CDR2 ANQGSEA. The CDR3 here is CSVEAGQGVGYGYTF. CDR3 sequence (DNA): TGCAGCGTTGAAGCCGGACAGGGGGTTGGCTATGGCTACACCTTC.

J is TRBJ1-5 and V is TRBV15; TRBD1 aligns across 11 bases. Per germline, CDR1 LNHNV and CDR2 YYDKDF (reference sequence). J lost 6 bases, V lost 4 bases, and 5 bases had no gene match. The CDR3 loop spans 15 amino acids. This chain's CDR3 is CATSTDRGPSQPQHF. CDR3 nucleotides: TGTGCCACCAGCACGGACAGGGGGCCTTCTCAGCCCCAGCATTTT.

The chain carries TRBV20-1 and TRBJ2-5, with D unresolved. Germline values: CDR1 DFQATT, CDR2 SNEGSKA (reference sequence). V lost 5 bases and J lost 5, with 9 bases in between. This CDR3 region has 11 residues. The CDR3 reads CSAAIAETQYF. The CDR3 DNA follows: TGCAGTGCTGCTATCGCTGAGACCCAGTACTTC.

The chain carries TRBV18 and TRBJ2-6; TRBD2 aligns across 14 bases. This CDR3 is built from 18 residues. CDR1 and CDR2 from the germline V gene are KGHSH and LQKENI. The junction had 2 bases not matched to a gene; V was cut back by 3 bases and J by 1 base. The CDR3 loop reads CASSPRTSGGSGANVLTF. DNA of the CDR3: TGTGCCAGCTCACCCAGGACTAGCGGGGGGTCTGGGGCCAACGTCCTGACTTTC.

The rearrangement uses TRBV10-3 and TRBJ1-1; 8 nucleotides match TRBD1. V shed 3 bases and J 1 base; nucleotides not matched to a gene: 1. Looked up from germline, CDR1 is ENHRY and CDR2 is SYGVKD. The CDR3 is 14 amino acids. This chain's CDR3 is CAISETGGNTEAFF. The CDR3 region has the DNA TGTGCCATCAGTGAAACAGGGGGGAACACTGAAGCTTTCTTT.

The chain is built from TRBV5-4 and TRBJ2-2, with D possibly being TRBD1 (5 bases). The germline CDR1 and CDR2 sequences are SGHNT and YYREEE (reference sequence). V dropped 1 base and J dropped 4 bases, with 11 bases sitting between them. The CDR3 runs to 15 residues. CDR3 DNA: TGTGCCAGCAGCTTGCCTGGGGCTACCACCGGGGAGCTGTTTTTT. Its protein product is CASSLPGATTGELFF.

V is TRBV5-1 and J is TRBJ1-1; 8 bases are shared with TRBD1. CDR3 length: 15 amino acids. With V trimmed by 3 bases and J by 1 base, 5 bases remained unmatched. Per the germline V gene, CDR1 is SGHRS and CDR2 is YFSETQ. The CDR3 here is CASSSGTGPNTEAFF. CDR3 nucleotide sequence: TGCGCCAGCAGCTCCGGGACAGGTCCGAACACTGAAGCTTTCTTT.

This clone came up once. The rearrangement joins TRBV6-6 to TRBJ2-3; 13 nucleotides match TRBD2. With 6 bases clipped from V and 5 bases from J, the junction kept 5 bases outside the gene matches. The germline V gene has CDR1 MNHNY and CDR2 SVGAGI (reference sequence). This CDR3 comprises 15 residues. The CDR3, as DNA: TGTGCCAGCAGACTAGCGGGGGGGCCAGGAGATACGCAGTATTTT. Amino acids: CASRLAGGPGDTQYF.

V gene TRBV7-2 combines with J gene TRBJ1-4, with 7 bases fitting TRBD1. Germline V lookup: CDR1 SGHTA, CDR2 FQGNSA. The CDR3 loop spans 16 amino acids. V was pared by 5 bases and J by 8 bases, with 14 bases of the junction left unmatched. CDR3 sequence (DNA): TGTGCCAGCAGCGACCCCTCCGGGACAGTAGAAGAAAAACTGTTTTTT. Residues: CASSDPSGTVEEKLFF.

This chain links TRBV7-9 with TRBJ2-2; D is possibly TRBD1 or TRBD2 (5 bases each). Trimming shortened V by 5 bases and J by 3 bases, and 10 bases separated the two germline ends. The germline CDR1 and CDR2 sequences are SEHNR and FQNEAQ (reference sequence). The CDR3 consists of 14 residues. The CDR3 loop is CASSRGPDTGELFF. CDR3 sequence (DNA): TGTGCCAGCAGCCGGGGCCCTGACACCGGGGAGCTGTTTTTT.

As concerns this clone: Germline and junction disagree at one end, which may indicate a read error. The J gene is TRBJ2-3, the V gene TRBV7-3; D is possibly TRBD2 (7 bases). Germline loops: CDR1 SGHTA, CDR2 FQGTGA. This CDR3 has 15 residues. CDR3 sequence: CASSLTGGGTDAQYF. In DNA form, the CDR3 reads TGTGCCAGCAGCTTAACAGGGGGGGGCACAGATGCGCAGTATTTT.

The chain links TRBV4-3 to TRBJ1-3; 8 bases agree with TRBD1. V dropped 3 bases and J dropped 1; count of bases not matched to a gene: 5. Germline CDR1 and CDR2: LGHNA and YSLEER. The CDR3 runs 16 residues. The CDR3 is CASSQSRTGSGNTIYF. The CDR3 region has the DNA TGCGCCAGCAGCCAGTCCCGGACAGGGTCTGGAAACACCATATATTTT.

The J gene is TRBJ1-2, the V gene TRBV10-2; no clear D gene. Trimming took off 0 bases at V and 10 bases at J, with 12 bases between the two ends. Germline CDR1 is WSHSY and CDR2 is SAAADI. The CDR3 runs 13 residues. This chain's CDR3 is CASSESAGHDYTF. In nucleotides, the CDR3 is TGCGCCAGCAGTGAGTCGGCAGGCCATGACTACACCTTC.

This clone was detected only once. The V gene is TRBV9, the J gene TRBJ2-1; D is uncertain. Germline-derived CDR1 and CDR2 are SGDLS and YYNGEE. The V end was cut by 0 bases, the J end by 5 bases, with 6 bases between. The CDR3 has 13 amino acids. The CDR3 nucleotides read TGTGCCAGCAGCGTAGGGTCCAACAATGAGCAGTTCTTC. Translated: CASSVGSNNEQFF.